The clone carrying this T cell receptor beta chain came up a few times. Using RNA transcripts as the source, TCR beta CDR3 regions were amplified. The TCR CDR3 was amplified in a first-round RT-PCR using the HTBI primer set. MiXCR, applied by TCRdb to the multiplex PCR reads, yields one record per CDR3 protein. This sample carries fewer than 450,000 distinct CDR3 sequences, over 13% of them seen once, and the ten largest clones take 25% to 30%. Exclusion of patients followed from uncontrolled infection, other autoimmune disease, pregnancy or lactation. About 10 ml fresh peripheral blood yielded the PBMCs. CDR1 and CDR2 (germline): MNHNS, SASEGT. V shed 6 bases and J shed 0 bases, with 18 bases lying between them. This CDR3 region has 18 residues. This sample stems from a study of T cells in Graves' hyperthyroidism and ophthalmopathy. For the study at large: Staff took peripheral blood when the initial diagnosis was made, before any treatment began.

The source material was blood. V usage is TRBV6-1 and J usage is TRBJ1-6; D possibly corresponds to TRBD1 (5 bases). The receptor's source is a man aged 50 or older with Graves' ophthalmopathy. The CDR3 coding sequence is TGTGCCAGCAGCCGAGACGGGGCCCAGAGCTCCTATAATTCACCCCTCCACTTT. It codes for CASSRDGAQSSYNSPLHF.